This entry is about one TCR beta chain. The data derive from a study of blood T cell repertoires in COVID-19. Across the study: Sites in the United States, Italy and Spain provided acute and convalescent COVID-19 samples. Sample material is recorded as cDNA or gDNA derived from T cells, B-cell-depleted T cells, or PBMCs.

The CDR3 contains 15 residues. Trimming cost V 5 bases and J 8 bases; bases outside gene matches: 8. Germline loops: CDR1 SGHNT, CDR2 YYREEE (reference sequence). Authors' analysis steps: Amplification of reference gene primers was used by the study to estimate nucleated cell counts. The method was immunoSEQ multiplex PCR; TCRdb's version includes in-frame clones alone and lacks a portion of them. That table gives V, J and clone size, and the DNA gave D and trimming. The sample shows more than 110,000 clones, around 87% of them seen only once. The source material was peripheral blood. This TCR derives from a woman aged 35 to 49 with acute or convalescent COVID-19. This chain uses TRBV5-4 with TRBJ2-1; TRBD2 matches 12 bases. Written as DNA, the CDR3 is TGTGCCAGCAGGCGACTAGCGGGGGACGCGGATGAGCAGTTCTTC. Translation: CASRRLAGDADEQFF.